This T cell receptor beta chain was identified in a study of shared clonotypes between healthy human individuals. This clone was observed a few times. Libraries were prepared by immunoSEQ multiplex PCR; TCRdb keeps only in-frame clonotypes and omits some of them. The table shows fewer than 130,000 clones, with 65% to 75% occurring only once. The sequenced sample was memory CD8+ T cells sorted from blood. The subset denotes: CD45RO+ cells pooled with CCR7-negative TemRA cells. The receptor's source is a woman aged 25 to 39 in good health.

The CDR3 DNA follows: TGTGCCTGGGACACAAACAATCAGCCCCAGCATTTT. This translates into CAWDTNNQPQHF. The chain recombines TRBV30 with TRBJ1-5; D is undetermined. V was pared by 5 bases and J by 3 bases, with 8 bases between. Germline CDR1 reads GTSNPN; CDR2 reads SVGIG (reference sequence). This CDR3 is built from 12 residues.